This T cell receptor (beta chain) was recovered during a study of blood T cell repertoires in COVID-19. The germline CDR1 and CDR2 sequences are SGHRS and YFSETQ. Trimming took 4 bases from V and 7 from J, leaving 17 bases between them. There are 14 residues in the CDR3. Everyone who took part was 18 to 89 years old, and they came from about two dozen US areas. Participants' own reports of clinical history determined their cohort assignment. Cohort 3 donors counted as recovered after two negative PCRs, clearance, or resolved symptoms. Only in-frame clones appear in the TCRdb table, and some are missing; sequencing was by immunoSEQ multiplex PCR. Here the sample spans 300,000 to 350,000 clones, 70% to 90% being singletons.

The TCR sequence derives from a man in his thirties or forties who had recovered from COVID-19. V is TRBV5-1 and J is TRBJ1-2; tentative D call: TRBD1 (5 bases). Input material: PBMCs or T cells enriched from blood (not recorded which). The CDR3 DNA is TGCGCCAGCAGCGAACCAGGGAAAGTGGGTGGCTACACCTTC. As protein: CASSEPGKVGGYTF.